This T cell receptor (beta chain) was sequenced for a study of post-analysis software for immune sequencing data (dated by TCRdb to the mid-2010s). About the study as a whole: Relapsing-remitting, secondary progressive and progressive-relapsing multiple sclerosis were recorded as disease courses, and subtype annotation was lacking for some patients. A subset of samples was prepared in parallel using single-end sample barcoding, then pooled and co-amplified after Illumina adapter ligation. The multiple sclerosis patient repertoires were compared with more than 9 previously published healthy control repertoires from donors aged about 6 to 26 years.

A few counts support this clonotype. The antigen it recognizes is unknown. No qualities accompany the bases; no much larger clone lies one base away. Trimming accounts for 6 bases at V and 7 bases at J, while the number of junction bases matched to no gene is 9. The CDR3 goes from the cysteine to the phenylalanine over 14 residues. Just CDR3 DNA is preserved here, 42 bases in frame from base 1. The research as a whole found: When samples were clustered directly using the F measure, samples prepared in the same batch co-clustered strongly, which prompted a batch-effect correction. Several TRBV segments, including TRBV5-6, TRBV5-1 and TRBV20-1, were significantly more frequent in patients than controls. Normalized Chao1 diversity was significantly lower in multiple sclerosis patients than controls, suggesting substantial peripheral T-cell clonal expansion. The control group was slightly older than the multiple sclerosis patient group.

Receptors were amplified or captured by PCR. Sequencing used an Illumina HiSeq 2500. To reduce PCR and sequencing biases, unique molecular identifiers were built into the TCR beta cDNA libraries. Every 1 to 10 million input T cells yielded approximately 500,000 cDNA molecules, meaning each molecule approximated one T cell. The patient libraries were prepared and sequenced with the same protocol used for the earlier healthy control dataset. Samples belonging to the same batch were prepared together, multiplexed and sequenced on a shared HiSeq lane. The paper's processing steps were these. Raw barcoded reads were processed with MIGEC, and single-read molecular identifier groups were discarded before consensus assembly and CDR3 extraction. VDJtools was used for post-analysis of the clonotype tables, with diversity normalized by down-sampling every dataset to the smallest sample size. In repertoire overlap clustering, CDR3 amino acid sequences, but not nucleotide sequences, were matched to correct batch-related cross-sample contamination. TCRdb reprocessed the public reads (quality trimming at Q25 with fastp, clone calling with MiXCR) and kept in-frame beta chains. Entries are consolidated by CDR3 protein sequence, retaining the most common genes and DNA. These V and J calls derive from TCRdb rather than the authors' analysis. Recorded for this sample are some 500,000 distinct CDR3 sequences; approximately 46% of them occurred a single time. The ten top clones hold about 12% of the sample.

To demonstrate the VDJtools post-analysis software, the study profiled TCR beta repertoires from the peripheral blood of 13 young patients with multiple sclerosis. Multiple sclerosis patients were children and adolescents aged roughly 6 to 17 years. The sequence is built from TRBV12-3 or TRBV12-4 and TRBJ2-1, with 7 central nucleotides matching TRBD1. This sequence originates from a girl aged 10-17 years with multiple sclerosis. Specimen: blood. The bases read TGTGCCAGCAGACTTGAGAGACAGGGTAATGAGCAGTTCTTC. It translates to CASRLERQGNEQFF.